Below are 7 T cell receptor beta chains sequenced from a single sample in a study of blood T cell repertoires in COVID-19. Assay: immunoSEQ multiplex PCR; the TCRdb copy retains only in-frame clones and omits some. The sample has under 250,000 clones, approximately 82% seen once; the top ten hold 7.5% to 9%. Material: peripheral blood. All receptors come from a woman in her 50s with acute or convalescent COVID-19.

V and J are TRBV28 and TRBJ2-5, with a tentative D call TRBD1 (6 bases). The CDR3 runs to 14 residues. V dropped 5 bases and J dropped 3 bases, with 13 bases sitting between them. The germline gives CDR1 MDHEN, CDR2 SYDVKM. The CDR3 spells CASSDQGPKETQYF. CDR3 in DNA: TGTGCCAGCAGTGATCAGGGGCCGAAAGAGACCCAGTACTTC.

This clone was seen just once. CDR3 sequence reads: CASSLREETQYF. CDR3 in DNA: TGTGCCAGCAGCTTACGAGAAGAGACCCAGTACTTC. The chain joins TRBV7-6 to TRBJ2-5; unclear D gene. The CDR3 consists of 12 residues. From germline, CDR1 is SGHVS and CDR2 FNYEAQ. V was shortened by 2 bases and J by 3 bases, with 4 bases between the two germline ends.

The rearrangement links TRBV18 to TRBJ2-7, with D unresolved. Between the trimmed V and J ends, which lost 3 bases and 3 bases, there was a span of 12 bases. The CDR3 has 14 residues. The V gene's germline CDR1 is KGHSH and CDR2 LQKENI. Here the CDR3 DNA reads TGTGCCAGCTCACCGTCCCCCAGGTACTACGAGCAGTACTTC. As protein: CASSPSPRYYEQYF.

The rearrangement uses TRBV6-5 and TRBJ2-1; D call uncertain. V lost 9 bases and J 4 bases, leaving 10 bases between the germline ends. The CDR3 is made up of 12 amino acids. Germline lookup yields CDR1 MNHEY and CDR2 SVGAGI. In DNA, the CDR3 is TGTGCCAGTGGGCCCCGTTACAATGAGCAGTTCTTC. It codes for CASGPRYNEQFF.

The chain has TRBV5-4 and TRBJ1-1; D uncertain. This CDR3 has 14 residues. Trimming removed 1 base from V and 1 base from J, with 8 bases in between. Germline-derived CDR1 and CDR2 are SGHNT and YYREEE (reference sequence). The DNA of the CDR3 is TGTGCCAGCAGCTTGTTACAGAAGAACACTGAAGCTTTCTTT. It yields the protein CASSLLQKNTEAFF.

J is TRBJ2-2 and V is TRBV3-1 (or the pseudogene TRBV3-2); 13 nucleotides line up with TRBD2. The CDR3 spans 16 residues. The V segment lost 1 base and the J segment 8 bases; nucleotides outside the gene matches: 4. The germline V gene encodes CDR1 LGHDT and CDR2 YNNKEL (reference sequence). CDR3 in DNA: TGTGCCAGCAGCCAAGGACTAGCGGGAGGATTAGGGGAGCTGTTTTTT. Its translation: CASSQGLAGGLGELFF.

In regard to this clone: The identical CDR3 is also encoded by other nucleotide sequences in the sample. The CDR3 DNA reads as TGCAGTGCTGCAGGGGGATACGAGCAGTACTTC. Encoded protein: CSAAGGYEQYF. The chain employs TRBV20-1 and TRBJ2-7, with 7 bases fitting TRBD1. In germline, CDR1 is DFQATT, CDR2 SNEGSKA (reference sequence). The V gene end was trimmed by 5 bases and the J gene end by 4 bases; junction bases not matched to a gene: 2. The CDR3 spans 11 residues.